This entry features one T cell receptor (beta chain) sequence. This entry belongs to a study of OX40 agonist ivuxolimab in advanced cancers. Using immunoSEQ multiplex PCR, the repertoire was profiled, and TCRdb retains in-frame clones only, with some absent. Altogether 85,000 or so clones are present, 65% to 90% being singletons, with the ten largest covering 1.5% to 2.5%. Trimming took off 2 bases at V and 0 bases at J, with 7 bases between the two ends. From germline, CDR1 is LNHDA and CDR2 SQIVND (reference sequence). The CDR3 is 14 residues long. The chain recombines TRBV19 with TRBJ1-1; no definite D call. This material consisted of CD4+ or CD8+ T cells sorted from blood, taken in a trial of the OX40 agonist ivuxolimab. This TCR was recovered from an adult with an advanced solid tumor such as melanoma, head and neck, liver or kidney cancer. CDR3 nucleotides: TGTGCCAGTAGTATATCGGGGTTGAACACTGAAGCTTTCTTT. It codes for CASSISGLNTEAFF.